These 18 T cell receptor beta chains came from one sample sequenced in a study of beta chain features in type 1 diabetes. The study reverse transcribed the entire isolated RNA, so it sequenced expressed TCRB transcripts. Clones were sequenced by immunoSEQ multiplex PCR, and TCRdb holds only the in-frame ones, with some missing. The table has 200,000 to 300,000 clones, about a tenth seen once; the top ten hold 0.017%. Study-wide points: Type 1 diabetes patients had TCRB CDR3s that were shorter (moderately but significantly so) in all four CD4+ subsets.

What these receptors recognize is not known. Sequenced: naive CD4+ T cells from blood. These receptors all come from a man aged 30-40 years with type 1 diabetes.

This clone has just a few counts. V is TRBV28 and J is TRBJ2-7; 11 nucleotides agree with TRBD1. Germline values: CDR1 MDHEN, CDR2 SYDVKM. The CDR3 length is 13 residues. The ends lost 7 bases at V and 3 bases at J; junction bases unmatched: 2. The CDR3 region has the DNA TGTGCCAGCACTGGGACAGGGGGCTACGAGCAGTACTTC. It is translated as CASTGTGGYEQYF. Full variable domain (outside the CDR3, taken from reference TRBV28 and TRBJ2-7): DVKVTQSSRYLVKRTGEKVFLECVQDMDHENMFWYRQDPGLGLRLIYFSYDVKMKEKGDIPEGYSVSREKKERFSLILESASTNQTSMYLCASTGTGGYEQYFGPGTRLTVT.

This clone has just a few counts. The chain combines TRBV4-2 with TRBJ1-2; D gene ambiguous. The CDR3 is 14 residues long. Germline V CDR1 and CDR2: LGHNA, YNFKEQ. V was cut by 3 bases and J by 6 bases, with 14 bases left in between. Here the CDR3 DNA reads TGTGCCAGCAGCCAGCGGGAAAGAGAACATGGCTACACCTTC. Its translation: CASSQREREHGYTF.

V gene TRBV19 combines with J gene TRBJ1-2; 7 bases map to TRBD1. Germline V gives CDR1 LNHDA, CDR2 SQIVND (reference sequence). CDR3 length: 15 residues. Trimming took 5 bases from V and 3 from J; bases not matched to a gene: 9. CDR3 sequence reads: CASSVLGTAYYGYTF. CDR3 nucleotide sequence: TGTGCCAGTAGTGTCCTCGGGACAGCTTACTATGGCTACACCTTC.

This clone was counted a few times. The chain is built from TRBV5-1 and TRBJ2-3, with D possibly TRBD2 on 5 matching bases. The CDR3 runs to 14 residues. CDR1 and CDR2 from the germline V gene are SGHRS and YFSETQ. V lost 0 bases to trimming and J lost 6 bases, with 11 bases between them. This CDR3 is CASSLVPGEDTQYF. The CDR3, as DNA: TGCGCCAGCAGCTTGGTTCCCGGGGAGGATACGCAGTATTTT.

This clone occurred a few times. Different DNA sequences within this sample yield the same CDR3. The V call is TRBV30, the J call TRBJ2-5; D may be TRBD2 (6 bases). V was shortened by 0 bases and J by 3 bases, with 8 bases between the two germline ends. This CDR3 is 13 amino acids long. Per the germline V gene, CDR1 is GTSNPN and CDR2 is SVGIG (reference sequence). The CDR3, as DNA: TGTGCCTGGAGTGTTGGAGGGAAAGAGACCCAGTACTTC. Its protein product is CAWSVGGKETQYF.

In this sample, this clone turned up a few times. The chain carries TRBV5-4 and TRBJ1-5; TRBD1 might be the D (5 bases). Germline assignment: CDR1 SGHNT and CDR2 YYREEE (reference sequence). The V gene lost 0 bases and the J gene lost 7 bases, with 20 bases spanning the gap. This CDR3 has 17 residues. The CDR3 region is CASSLASAQGGSQPQHF. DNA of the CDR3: TGTGCCAGCAGCTTGGCTAGTGCGCAGGGAGGTTCGCAGCCCCAGCATTTT.

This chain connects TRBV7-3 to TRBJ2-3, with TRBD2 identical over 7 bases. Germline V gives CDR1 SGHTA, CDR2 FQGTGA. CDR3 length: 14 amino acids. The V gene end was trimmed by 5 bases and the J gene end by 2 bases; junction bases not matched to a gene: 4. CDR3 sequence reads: CASSPSGDTDTQYF. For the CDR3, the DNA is TGTGCCAGCAGCCCAAGCGGGGACACAGATACGCAGTATTTT.

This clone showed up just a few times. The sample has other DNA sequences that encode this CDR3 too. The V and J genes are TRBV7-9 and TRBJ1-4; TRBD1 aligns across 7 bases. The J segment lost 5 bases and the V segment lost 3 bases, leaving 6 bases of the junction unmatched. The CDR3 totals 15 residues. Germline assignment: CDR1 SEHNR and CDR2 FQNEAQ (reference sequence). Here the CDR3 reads CASSLGRDRNEKLFF. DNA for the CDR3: TGTGCCAGCAGCTTGGGACGGGACAGAAATGAAAAACTGTTTTTT.

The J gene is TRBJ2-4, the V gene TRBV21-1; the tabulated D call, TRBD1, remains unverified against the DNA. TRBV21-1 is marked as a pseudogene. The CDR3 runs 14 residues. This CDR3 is CASSKQCNRETQYF. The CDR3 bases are TGTGCCAGCAGCAAGCAATGCAACAGGGAAACTCAGTACTTC.

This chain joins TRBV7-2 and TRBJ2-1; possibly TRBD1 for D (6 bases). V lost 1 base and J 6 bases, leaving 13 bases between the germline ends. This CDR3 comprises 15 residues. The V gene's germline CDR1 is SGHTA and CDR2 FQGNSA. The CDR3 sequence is CASSLVVGAGNEQFF. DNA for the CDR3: TGTGCCAGCAGCTTAGTAGTGGGGGCGGGCAATGAGCAGTTCTTC.

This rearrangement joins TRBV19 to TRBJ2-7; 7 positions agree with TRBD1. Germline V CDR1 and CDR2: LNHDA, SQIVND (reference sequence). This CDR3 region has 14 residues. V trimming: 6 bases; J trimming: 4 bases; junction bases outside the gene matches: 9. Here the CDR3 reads CASSMTGTVYEQYF. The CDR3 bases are TGTGCCAGTAGCATGACGGGGACAGTTTACGAGCAGTACTTC.

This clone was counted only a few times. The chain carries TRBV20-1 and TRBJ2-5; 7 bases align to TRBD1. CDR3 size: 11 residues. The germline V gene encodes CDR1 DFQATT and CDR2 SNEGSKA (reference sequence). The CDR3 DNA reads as TGCAGGGCAGGGGGACAAGAGACCCAGTACTTC. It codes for CRAGGQETQYF.

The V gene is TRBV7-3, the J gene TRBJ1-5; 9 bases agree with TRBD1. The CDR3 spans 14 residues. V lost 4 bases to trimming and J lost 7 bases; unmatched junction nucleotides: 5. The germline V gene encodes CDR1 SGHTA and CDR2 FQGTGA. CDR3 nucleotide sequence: TGTGCCAGCAGCTCCCAACAGGGGGCACAGCCCCAGCATTTT. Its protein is CASSSQQGAQPQHF.

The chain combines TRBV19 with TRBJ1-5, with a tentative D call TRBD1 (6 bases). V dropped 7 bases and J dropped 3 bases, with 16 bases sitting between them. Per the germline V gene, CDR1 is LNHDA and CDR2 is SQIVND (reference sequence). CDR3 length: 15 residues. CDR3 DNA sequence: TGTGCCAGTAACAAGGACAGATTAATCAATCAGCCCCAGCATTTT. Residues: CASNKDRLINQPQHF.

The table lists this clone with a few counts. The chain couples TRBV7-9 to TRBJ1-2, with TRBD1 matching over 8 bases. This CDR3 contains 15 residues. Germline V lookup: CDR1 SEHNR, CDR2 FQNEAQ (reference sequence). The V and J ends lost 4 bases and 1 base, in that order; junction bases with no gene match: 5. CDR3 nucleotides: TGTGCCAGCAGCTCCCGGGACAGGCTTAACTATGGCTACACCTTC. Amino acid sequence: CASSSRDRLNYGYTF.

The CDR3 reads CASSSGGRGYEQYF. DNA of the CDR3: TGTGCCAGCAGCTCGGGGGGGCGCGGCTACGAGCAGTACTTC. J is TRBJ2-7 and V is TRBV11-2, with 8 bases fitting TRBD2. The CDR3 sequence is 14 residues long. Germline V gene data show CDR1 as SGHAT and CDR2 as FQNNGV. V was clipped by 4 bases and J by 3 bases; unmatched bases: 5.

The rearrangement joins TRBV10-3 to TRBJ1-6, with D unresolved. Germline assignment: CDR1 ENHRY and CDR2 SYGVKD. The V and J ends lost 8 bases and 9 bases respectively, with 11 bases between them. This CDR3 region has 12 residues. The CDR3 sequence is CAISETVSPLHF. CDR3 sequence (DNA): TGTGCCATCTCCGAGACTGTTTCACCCCTCCACTTT.

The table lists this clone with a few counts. The DNA of the CDR3 is TGTGCCAGCAGTTACCCACAGGCGCCCCTTGACTATGGCTACACCTTC. As protein: CASSYPQAPLDYGYTF. The rearrangement links TRBV6-6 to TRBJ1-2; the D gene is possibly TRBD1 (5 bases). Trimming left V 2 bases short and J 3 bases short, with 16 bases between. Germline loops: CDR1 MNHNY, CDR2 SVGAGI (reference sequence). The CDR3 has 16 residues.